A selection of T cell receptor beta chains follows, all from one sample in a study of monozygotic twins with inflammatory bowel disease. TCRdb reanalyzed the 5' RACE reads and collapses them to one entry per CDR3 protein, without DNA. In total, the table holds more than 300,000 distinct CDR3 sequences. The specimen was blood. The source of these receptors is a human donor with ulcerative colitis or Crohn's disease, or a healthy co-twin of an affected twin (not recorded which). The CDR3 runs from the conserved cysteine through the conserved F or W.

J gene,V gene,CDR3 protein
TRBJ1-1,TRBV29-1,CSVGRETGSSAFF
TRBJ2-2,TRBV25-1,CASTGGSGELFF
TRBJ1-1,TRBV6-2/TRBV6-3,CASSPNRGATEAFF
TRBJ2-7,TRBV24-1,CATSDRTGGTYEQYF
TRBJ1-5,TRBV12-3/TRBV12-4,CASTTEVDQPQHF
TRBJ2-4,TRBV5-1,CASSSRDGKSPNIQYF
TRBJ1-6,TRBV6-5,CASSYSWADPSPLHF
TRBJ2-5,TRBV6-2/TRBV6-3,CASRNSERTQYF
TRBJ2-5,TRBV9,CASSVNPSVATSQETQYF
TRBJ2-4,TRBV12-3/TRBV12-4,CASRKGQVLTKNIQYF
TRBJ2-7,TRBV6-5,CASGGEYEQYF
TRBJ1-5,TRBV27,CASSLRGDYSNQPQHF
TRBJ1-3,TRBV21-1,CASPGLPSSGNTIYF
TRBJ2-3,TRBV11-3,CASSRGQTDTQYF
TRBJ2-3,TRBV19,CASSIRADTQYF
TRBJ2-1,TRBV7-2,CASSLPRPGGYNEQFF
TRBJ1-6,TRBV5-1,CASSPNRRSGSYNSPLHF
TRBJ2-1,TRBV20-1,CSAPGLGTHHGGYNEQFF
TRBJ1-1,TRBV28,CASQGRMGQGNTEAFF
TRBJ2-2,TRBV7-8,CASSQNTGFNTGELFF
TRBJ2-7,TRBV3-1,CASSHYMGLAYEQYF
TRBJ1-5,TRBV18,CASSPGGAGNQPQHF
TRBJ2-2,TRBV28,CASRASGRGTGELFF
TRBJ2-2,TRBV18,CASSPAGKAGELFF
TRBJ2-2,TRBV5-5,CASSLREGNTGELFF
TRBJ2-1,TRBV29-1,CSIEGLAGGTEQFF
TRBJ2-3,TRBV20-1,CSALQGRDTQYF
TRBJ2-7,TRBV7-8,CASSYTSGSSYEQYF
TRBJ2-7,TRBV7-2,CASSSGDRTSYEQYF
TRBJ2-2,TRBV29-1,CSVGTSGALNTGELFF
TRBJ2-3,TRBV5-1,CASSPLWQGADTQYF
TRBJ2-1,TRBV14,CASSQAAGLGNNEQFF
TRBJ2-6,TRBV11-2,CASSFGSSGSFGANVLTF
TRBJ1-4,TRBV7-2,CASSLQRSAVANEKLFF
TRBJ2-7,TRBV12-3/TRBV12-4,CASTLSFRTKRYF
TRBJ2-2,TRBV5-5,CASSLRAQGASGELFF
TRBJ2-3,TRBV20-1,CSAVGGGKDTQYF
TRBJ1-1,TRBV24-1,CATSRGFGTEAFF
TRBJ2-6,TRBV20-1,CSARGKIWEISGANVLTF
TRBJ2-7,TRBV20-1,CSARDSYKRIYEQYF
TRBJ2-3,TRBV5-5,CASSTDRVVDTQYF
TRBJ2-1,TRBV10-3,CAISELPGTSDEQFF
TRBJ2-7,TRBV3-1,CASSRDARDFYEQYF
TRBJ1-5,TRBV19,CASSMMGQSNQPQHF
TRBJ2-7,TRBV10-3,CAISDGTDSLLGYEQYF
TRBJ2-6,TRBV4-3,CASSQDYSRAGANVLTF
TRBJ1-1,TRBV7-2,CASNLRTRGNTEAFF
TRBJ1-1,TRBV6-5,CASSFRDRGFSAEAFF
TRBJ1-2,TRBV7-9,CASSNRDRARGGYTF
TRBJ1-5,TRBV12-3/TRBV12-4,CASSPTRSGFQPQHF